The rows below give T cell receptor beta chains drawn from one sample of a study of CXCR3-negative and CXCR3-positive naive CD8 T cells. Each CDR3 protein gets one entry in TCRdb, which reprocessed the 5' RACE reads and gives no DNA. This repertoire includes under 65,000 distinct CDR3 sequences. The sequenced material came from memory CD8+ T cells from blood. All receptors come from a human donor in good health. Some clones in this sample may be carry-over from other donors' samples. Each CDR3 is given with its conserved first and last residue. Rows may omit the clone size; those that give it use once, few, many or a size class.

CDR3aa	v_gene	j_gene	abundance
CASSHGLAAGELFF	TRBV4-1	TRBJ2-2	.
CASSLESPGRIGELFF	TRBV7-9	TRBJ2-2	.
CSVDRVRAEAFF	TRBV29-1	TRBJ1-1	.
CASSDGTAFNEQFF	TRBV5-1	TRBJ2-1	.
CASSSFYEQYF	TRBV6-2/TRBV6-3	TRBJ2-7	.
CASSYSTGTGAPYGYTF	TRBV6-5	TRBJ1-2	.
CATSRDRLQGFDTEAFF	TRBV15	TRBJ1-1	.
CASTVGTEAFF	TRBV25-1	TRBJ1-1	.
CASSREVSSTGELFF	TRBV6-2/TRBV6-3	TRBJ2-2	.
CASSLGQGSRSYEQYF	TRBV5-1	TRBJ2-7	.
CSVAGPTGGYEQYF	TRBV29-1	TRBJ2-7	.
CASSLADSGVQQYF	TRBV7-9	TRBJ2-7	.
CASSLEQSFTDTQYF	TRBV12-3/TRBV12-4	TRBJ2-3	.
CASSYSTEGSYGYTF	TRBV6-5	TRBJ1-2	.
CASSLATPTGVRWDEQFF	TRBV7-9	TRBJ2-1	.
CAISDPDRLITEAFF	TRBV10-3	TRBJ1-1	.
CASSFRGAHTEAFF	TRBV12-3/TRBV12-4	TRBJ1-1	.
CSATGNEPAEKLFF	TRBV29-1	TRBJ1-4	.
CSVDFPGEGDTGELFF	TRBV29-1	TRBJ2-2	.
CASSESGLRSYNEQFF	TRBV10-1	TRBJ2-1	.
CSARDDRGQSRGYTF	TRBV20-1	TRBJ1-2	.
CASSLVSGEQFF	TRBV12-3/TRBV12-4	TRBJ2-1	.
CASSGTSDTDTQYF	TRBV4-2	TRBJ2-3	.
CSVGTQETQYF	TRBV29-1	TRBJ2-5	.
CSATLTSANTGELFF	TRBV29-1	TRBJ2-2	.
CASSWAGGHGQFF	TRBV7-9	TRBJ2-1	.
CASSQVPDRTEAFF	TRBV4-1	TRBJ1-1	.
CASSFPTSGRTEQYF	TRBV28	TRBJ2-7	.
CASSLVAGGIGNTIYF	TRBV5-1	TRBJ1-3	.
CASSSTVNTEAFF	TRBV5-1	TRBJ1-1	.
CATSRGGFGQPQHF	TRBV15	TRBJ1-5	.
CASSQVPAGGYNEQFF	TRBV4-2	TRBJ2-1	medium-sized
CASGGTDTNTGELFF	TRBV27	TRBJ2-2	.
CASSRPGVTQPYEQYF	TRBV7-2	TRBJ2-7	.
CASSLIGGTDTQYF	TRBV12-3/TRBV12-4	TRBJ2-3	.
CSARDLISYYNEQFF	TRBV20-1	TRBJ2-1	.
CASSVEDSATYEQYF	TRBV9	TRBJ2-7	.
CASSSGGGTQYF	TRBV12-3/TRBV12-4	TRBJ2-5	.
CASSSRTANTGELFF	TRBV7-6	TRBJ2-2	.
CATSPQTGSAYEQYF	TRBV15	TRBJ2-7	medium-sized
CASSAGQGPNEQFF	TRBV5-1	TRBJ2-1	.
CSARTGGRGPQGF	TRBV20-1	TRBJ2-7	.
CASTQRHDTQYF	TRBV6-1	TRBJ2-3	.
CASSLEGGLASHEQFF	TRBV7-8	TRBJ2-1	.
CASSLARGANQPQHF	TRBV7-9	TRBJ1-5	.
CSARGLADYEQYF	TRBV20-1	TRBJ2-7	.
CASSPIRMADYSNQPQHF	TRBV28	TRBJ1-5	.